These 12 T cell receptor beta chains came from one sample sequenced in a study of CD8 T cells in ankylosing spondylitis. TCRdb passed the 5' RACE reads through MiXCR, listing each CDR3 protein once. The sample includes roughly 350,000 distinct CDR3 sequences, roughly 8% of them seen just once. Findings and limits, study-wide: A TCR beta motif of eight or nine highly homologous variants seemed to mark ankylosing spondylitis blood.

Which antigens these TCRs recognize remains unknown. The sample consisted of blood, either unsorted or a sorted T cell fraction (not recorded which). Source of these receptors: a male donor with ankylosing spondylitis.

The CDR3 reads CASSLTAGTDTQYF. CDR3 bases: TGTGCCAGCAGCTTAACAGCGGGCACAGATACGCAGTATTTT. This chain uses TRBV7-3 with TRBJ2-3, with D possibly being TRBD2 (5 bases). Trimming took 0 bases from V and 1 from J, leaving 5 bases between them. From germline, CDR1 is SGHTA and CDR2 FQGTGA. The CDR3 is 14 residues long.

This clonotype has only a few counts. This chain links TRBV10-3 with TRBJ2-1, with 10 bases aligning to TRBD1. V lost 1 base, J lost 0 bases, and 3 bases stayed unmatched. The CDR3 sequence is 17 residues long. Germline CDR1 reads ENHRY; CDR2 reads SYGVKD. The CDR3 sequence: CAISEWGTGASYNEQFF. The CDR3 bases are TGTGCCATCAGTGAGTGGGGGACAGGGGCCTCCTACAATGAGCAGTTCTTC.

CDR3 region: CSVGEYRENEKLFF. CDR3 DNA sequence: TGCAGCGTGGGGGAATACAGGGAGAATGAAAAACTGTTTTTT. The genes are TRBV29-1 and TRBJ1-4, with D maybe TRBD1 (6 bases). Trimming left V 6 bases short and J 5 bases short, with 16 bases between. The CDR3 totals 14 residues. In germline, CDR1 is SQVTM, CDR2 ANQGSEA.

This chain links TRBV24-1 with TRBJ2-3; D may match TRBD1 or TRBD2 (5 bases each). The CDR3 consists of 15 residues. Trimming took 5 bases from V and 0 from J, leaving 11 bases between them. Germline V lookup: CDR1 KGHDR, CDR2 SFDVKD. The CDR3 region has the DNA TGTGCCACCAGTGGTCCGGGACGAAGCACAGATACGCAGTATTTT. It is translated as CATSGPGRSTDTQYF.

The chain joins TRBV7-2 to TRBJ2-5, with a tentative D call TRBD2 (7 bases). This CDR3 has 14 amino acids. Germline V CDR1 and CDR2: SGHTA, FQGNSA. The V end lost 5 bases, the J end lost 5 bases, and 15 bases lay between the germline ends. CDR3 nucleotide sequence: TGTGCCAGCAGCCATGGCGGGGGCGATGAGACCCAGTACTTC. Amino acids: CASSHGGGDETQYF.

This clonotype was seen a handful of times. This rearrangement joins TRBV9 to TRBJ2-1; 10 nucleotides line up with TRBD2. Germline CDR1 SGDLS, CDR2 YYNGEE. The CDR3 covers 15 residues. The V and J ends lost 0 bases and 9 bases, in that order; junction bases with no gene match: 6. CDR3 amino acids: CASSVEASGSSEQFF. For the CDR3, the DNA is TGTGCCAGCAGCGTAGAAGCTAGCGGGAGTTCTGAGCAGTTCTTC.

The V call is TRBV5-5, the J call TRBJ2-7; TRBD1 aligns across 11 bases. V shed 5 bases and J 2 bases; nucleotides not matched to a gene: 3. Germline V gene data show CDR1 as SGHKS and CDR2 as YYEKEE (reference sequence). This CDR3 is built from 14 residues. CDR3 in DNA: TGTGCCAGCAGTCGGGGACAGGGGGCCTACGAGCAGTACTTC. This encodes CASSRGQGAYEQYF. The full variable domain, completed using reference TRBV5-5 and TRBJ2-7, is DAGVTQSPTHLIKTRGQQVTLRCSPISGHKSVSWYQQVLGQGPQFIFQYYEKEERGRGNFPDRFSARQFPNYSSELNVNALLLGDSALYLCASSRGQGAYEQYFGPGTRLTVT.

The chain has TRBV7-3 and TRBJ2-1, with unresolved D. The CDR3 is made up of 13 amino acids. Trimming removed 2 bases at V and 8 bases at J, with 10 bases between. CDR1 SGHTA and CDR2 FQGTGA come from the germline V gene. The CDR3, as DNA: TGTGCCAGCAGCTTATTTGGTGGGGATGAGCAGTTCTTC. Protein sequence: CASSLFGGDEQFF.

This clonotype has a count of ten or more. V gene TRBV27 combines with J gene TRBJ2-1; maybe TRBD1 (5 bases). Germline values: CDR1 MNHEY, CDR2 SMNVEV (reference sequence). This CDR3 has 16 amino acids. V dropped 5 bases and J dropped 3 bases, with 17 bases sitting between them. The CDR3 nucleotides are TGTGCCAGCAGTCCAGTCAGGGCGGACGGCTACAATGAGCAGTTCTTC. Encoded protein: CASSPVRADGYNEQFF.

The V gene is TRBV2, the J gene TRBJ1-6; TRBD1 matches 7 bases. Germline V CDR1 and CDR2: SNHLY, FYNNEI. J gave up 4 bases and V 8 bases, and 14 bases lay outside the gene matches. There are 17 residues in the CDR3. The DNA for the CDR3 is TGTGCCAGCTGTATGAGGGGACCGGGACAGTATAATTCACCCCTCCACTTT. Protein sequence: CASCMRGPGQYNSPLHF.

This clonotype has just a few counts. CDR3 region: CSVGEVAGELFF. CDR3 coding DNA: TGCAGCGTTGGTGAGGTGGCCGGGGAGCTGTTTTTT. This rearrangement joins TRBV29-1 to TRBJ2-2; D is undetermined. V was cut by 4 bases and J by 6 bases, with 9 bases left in between. Germline CDR1 reads SQVTM; CDR2 reads ANQGSEA. The CDR3 contains 12 residues.

This clonotype turned up a few times. The chain uses TRBV6-2 or TRBV6-3 and TRBJ2-3, with no clear D. Trimming took off 7 bases at V and 2 bases at J, with 16 bases between the two ends. Germline-derived CDR1 and CDR2 are MNHEY and SVGEGT. The CDR3 covers 15 residues. Here the CDR3 reads CASTPDNFPTDTQYF. CDR3 nucleotide sequence: TGTGCCAGCACCCCCGACAATTTTCCCACAGATACGCAGTATTTT.